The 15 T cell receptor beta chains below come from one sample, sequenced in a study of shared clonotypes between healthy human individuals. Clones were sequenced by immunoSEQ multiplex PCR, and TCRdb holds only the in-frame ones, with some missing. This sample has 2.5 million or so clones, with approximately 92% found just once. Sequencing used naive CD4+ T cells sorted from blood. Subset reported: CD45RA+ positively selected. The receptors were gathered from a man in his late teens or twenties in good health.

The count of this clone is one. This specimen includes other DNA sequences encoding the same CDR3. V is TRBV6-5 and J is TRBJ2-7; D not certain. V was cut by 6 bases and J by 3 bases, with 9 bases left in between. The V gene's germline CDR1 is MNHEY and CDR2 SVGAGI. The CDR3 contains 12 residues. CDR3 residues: CASSSPGYEQYF. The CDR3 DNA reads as TGTGCCAGCAGCTCTCCCGGCTACGAGCAGTACTTC.

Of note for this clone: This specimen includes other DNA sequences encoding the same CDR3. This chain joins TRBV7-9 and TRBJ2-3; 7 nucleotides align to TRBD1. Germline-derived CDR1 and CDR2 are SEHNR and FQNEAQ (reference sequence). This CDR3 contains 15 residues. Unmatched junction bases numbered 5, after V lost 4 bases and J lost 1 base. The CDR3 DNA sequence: TGTGCCAGCAGCTACCGACAGGGAGGCACAGATACGCAGTATTTT. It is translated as CASSYRQGGTDTQYF. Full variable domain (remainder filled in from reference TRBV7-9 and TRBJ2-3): DTGVSQNPRHKITKRGQNVTFRCDPISEHNRLYWYRQTLGQGPEFLTYFQNEAQLEKSRLLSDRFSAERPKGSFSTLEIQRTEQGDSAMYLCASSYRQGGTDTQYFGPGTRLTVL.

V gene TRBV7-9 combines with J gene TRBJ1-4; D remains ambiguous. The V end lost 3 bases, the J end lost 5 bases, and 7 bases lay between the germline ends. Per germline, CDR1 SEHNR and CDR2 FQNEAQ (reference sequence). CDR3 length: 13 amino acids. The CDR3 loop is CASSLSLNEKLFF. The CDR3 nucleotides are TGTGCCAGCAGCTTGTCCCTGAATGAAAAACTGTTTTTT.

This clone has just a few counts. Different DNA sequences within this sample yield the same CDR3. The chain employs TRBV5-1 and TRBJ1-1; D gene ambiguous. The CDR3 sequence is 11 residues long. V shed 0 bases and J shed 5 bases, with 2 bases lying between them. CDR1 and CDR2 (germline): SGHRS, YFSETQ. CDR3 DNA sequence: TGCGCCAGCAGCTTGGAAACTGAAGCTTTCTTT. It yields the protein CASSLETEAFF.

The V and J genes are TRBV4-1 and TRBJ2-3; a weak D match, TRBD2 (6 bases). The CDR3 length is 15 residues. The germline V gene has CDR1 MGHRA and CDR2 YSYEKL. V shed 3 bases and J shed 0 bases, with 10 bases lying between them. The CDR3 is CASSQQSGSTDTQYF. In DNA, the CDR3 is TGCGCCAGCAGCCAGCAAAGCGGGAGCACAGATACGCAGTATTTT.

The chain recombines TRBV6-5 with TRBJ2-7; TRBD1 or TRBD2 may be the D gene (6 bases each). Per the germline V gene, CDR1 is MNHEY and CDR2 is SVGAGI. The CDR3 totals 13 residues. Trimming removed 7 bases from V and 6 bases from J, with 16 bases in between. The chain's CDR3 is CASKGGGGSEQYF. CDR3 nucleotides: TGTGCCAGCAAAGGGGGTGGGGGGAGCGAGCAGTACTTC.

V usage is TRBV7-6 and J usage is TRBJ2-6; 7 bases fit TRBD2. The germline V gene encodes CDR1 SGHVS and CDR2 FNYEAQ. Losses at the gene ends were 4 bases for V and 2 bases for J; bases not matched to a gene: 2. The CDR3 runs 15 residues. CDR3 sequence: CASSWGGAGANVLTF. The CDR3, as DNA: TGTGCCAGCAGCTGGGGGGGTGCTGGGGCCAACGTCCTGACTTTC.

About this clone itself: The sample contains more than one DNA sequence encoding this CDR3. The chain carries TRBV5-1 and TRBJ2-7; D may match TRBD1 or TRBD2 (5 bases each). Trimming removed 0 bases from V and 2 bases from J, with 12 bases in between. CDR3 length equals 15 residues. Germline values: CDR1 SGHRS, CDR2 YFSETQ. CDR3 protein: CASSLAGQGPYEQYF. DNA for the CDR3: TGCGCCAGCAGCTTGGCCGGCCAGGGACCCTACGAGCAGTACTTC.

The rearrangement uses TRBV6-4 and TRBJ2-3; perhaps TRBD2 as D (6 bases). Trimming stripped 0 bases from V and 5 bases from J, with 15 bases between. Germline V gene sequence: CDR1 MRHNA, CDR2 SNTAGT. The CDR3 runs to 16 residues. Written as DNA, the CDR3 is TGTGCCAGCAGTGACTCGCGGGGAATCTCGAAAGATACGCAGTATTTT. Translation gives CASSDSRGISKDTQYF.

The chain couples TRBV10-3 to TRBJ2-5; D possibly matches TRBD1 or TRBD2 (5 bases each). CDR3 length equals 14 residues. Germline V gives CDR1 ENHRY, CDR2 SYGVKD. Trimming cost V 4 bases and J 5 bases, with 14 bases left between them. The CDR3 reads CAISATGLGETQYF. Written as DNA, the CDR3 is TGTGCCATCAGTGCTACGGGGCTCGGGGAGACCCAGTACTTC.

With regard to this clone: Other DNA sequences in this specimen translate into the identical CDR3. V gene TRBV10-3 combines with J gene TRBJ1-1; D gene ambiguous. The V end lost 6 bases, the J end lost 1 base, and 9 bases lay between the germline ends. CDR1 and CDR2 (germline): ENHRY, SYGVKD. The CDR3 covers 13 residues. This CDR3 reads CAIRETENTEAFF. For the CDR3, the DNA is TGTGCCATCAGGGAAACAGAGAACACTGAAGCTTTCTTT.

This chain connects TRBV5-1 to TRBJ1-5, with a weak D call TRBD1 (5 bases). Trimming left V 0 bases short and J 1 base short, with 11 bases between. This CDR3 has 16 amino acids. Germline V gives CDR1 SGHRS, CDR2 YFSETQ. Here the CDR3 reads CASSLARDGSNQPQHF. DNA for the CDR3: TGCGCCAGCAGCTTGGCCAGGGACGGCAGCAATCAGCCCCAGCATTTT.

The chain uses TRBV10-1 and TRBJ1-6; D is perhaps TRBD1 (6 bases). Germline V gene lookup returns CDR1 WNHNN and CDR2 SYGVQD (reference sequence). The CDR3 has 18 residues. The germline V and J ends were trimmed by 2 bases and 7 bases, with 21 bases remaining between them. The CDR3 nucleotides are TGCGCCAGCAGTGAGAATAGTCCGGGGGCGAGGGTGAATTCACCCCTCCACTTT. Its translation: CASSENSPGARVNSPLHF.

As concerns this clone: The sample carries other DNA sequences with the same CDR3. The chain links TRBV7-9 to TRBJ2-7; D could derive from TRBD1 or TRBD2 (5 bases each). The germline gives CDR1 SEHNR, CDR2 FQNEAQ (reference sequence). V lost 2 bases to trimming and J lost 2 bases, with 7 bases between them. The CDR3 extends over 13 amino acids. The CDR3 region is CASSLRGTYEQYF. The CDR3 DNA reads TGTGCCAGCAGCTTACGGGGCACCTACGAGCAGTACTTC.

The CDR3 DNA sequence: TGCGCCAGCAGCCAAGGGGACAGGGAGGAGGTTGAAAAACTGTTTTTT. Protein sequence: CASSQGDREEVEKLFF. This chain joins TRBV5-1 and TRBJ1-4; 9 bases map to TRBD1. In germline, CDR1 is SGHRS, CDR2 YFSETQ. The CDR3 contains 16 residues. With V trimmed by 4 bases and J by 7 bases, 11 bases remained unmatched.